Sequencing of this TCR beta chain was carried out in a study of cytomegalovirus exposure and HLA in healthy donors. The trim removed 2 bases at V and 2 bases at J, leaving 7 bases unmatched. From germline, CDR1 is ENHRY and CDR2 SYGVKD. The CDR3 totals 16 residues. The study, taken as a whole, reports: Later on, a genetic analysis was performed. It linked a missense variant in DCLRE1C with V- and J-gene trimming of TCR beta. TCR beta chains numbering more than 150 were designated cytomegalovirus-associated. What a later analysis showed was that several of the most significant clusters appeared linked to common viral pathogens.

13 Jbeta primers and 60 Vbeta primers were used for the PCR. Measured with immunoSEQ multiplex PCR; TCRdb has only the in-frame clones, and not every one. The sample has 160,000 or so clones; around 83% are singletons. As regards this clone: The antigen is not known.

This clonotype was sampled from a man aged 45-60 years in good health and CMV-seropositive. Sequenced input: PBMCs. The rearrangement joins TRBV10-3 to TRBJ2-3, with TRBD2 matching over 7 bases. As DNA, the CDR3 is TGTGCCATCAGTGAGGTGTCTAGCGGAAACACAGATACGCAGTATTTT. As protein: CAISEVSSGNTDTQYF.